The 31 T cell receptor beta chains below were found in one sample sequenced in a study of shared clonotypes between healthy human individuals (dated by TCRdb to 2020 to 2021). Library preparation employed the immunoSEQ multiplex PCR assay. TCRdb limited this immuneACCESS table to in-frame rearrangements with V and J called. A share of clones is missing; checked studies link under half to unresolved V genes, and the rest is unexplained. The sample table lists 2 million to 3 million clones, around 94% of them with a count of one. Around 0.15% of the sample belongs to the ten largest clones. The sequenced sample consisted of naive CD4+ T cells sorted from blood. The intended sense of this specimen's cell subset or site label: CD45RA+ positively selected. These receptor sequences come from a man aged 18 to 29 in good health.

The V and J genes are TRBV11-1 and TRBJ2-7; D is uncertain. Trimming left V 1 base short and J 1 base short, with 11 bases between. The germline V gene encodes CDR1 SGHAT and CDR2 FQDESV (reference sequence). The CDR3 sequence is 15 residues long. CDR3 sequence reads: CASSLGLELSYEQYF. The CDR3 DNA sequence: TGTGCCAGCAGCTTAGGACTCGAACTGTCCTACGAGCAGTACTTC.

The chain joins TRBV7-8 to TRBJ1-1; perhaps TRBD1 as D (6 bases). Trimming pared 4 bases from V and 0 bases from J, leaving 9 bases between. This CDR3 contains 14 residues. CDR1 is SGHVS and CDR2 is FQNEAQ in the germline V gene. CDR3 region: CASSSRTVNTEAFF. The DNA for the CDR3 is TGTGCCAGCAGCTCTCGGACAGTGAACACTGAAGCTTTCTTT.

With regard to this clone: This sample also contains other DNA sequences that code for the same CDR3. The chain combines TRBV5-1 with TRBJ2-7, with no clear D. Germline V gene data show CDR1 as SGHRS and CDR2 as YFSETQ. V gave up 0 bases and J gave up 1 base, with 11 bases separating them. The CDR3 consists of 15 residues. The CDR3 DNA follows: TGCGCCAGCAGCTTGGGTGCCGGCGGATCCTACGAGCAGTACTTC. Encoded protein: CASSLGAGGSYEQYF.

A note on this clone: This sample also contains other DNA sequences that code for the same CDR3. The chain joins TRBV5-1 to TRBJ2-7, with D possibly called TRBD1 or TRBD2 (5 bases each). Trimming pared 0 bases from V and 3 bases from J, leaving 10 bases between. The CDR3 extends over 14 amino acids. CDR1 and CDR2 from the germline V gene are SGHRS and YFSETQ. The CDR3 nucleotides are TGCGCCAGCAGCTTGGCTCCTGGGGGCTACGAGCAGTACTTC. Protein: CASSLAPGGYEQYF.

The V gene is TRBV5-4, the J gene TRBJ2-6; the D gene is possibly TRBD1 (5 bases). The CDR3 has 16 amino acids. V was clipped by 5 bases and J by 4 bases, with 16 bases between them. Germline CDR1 is SGHNT and CDR2 is YYREEE (reference sequence). Here the CDR3 reads CASRPGQGLGANVLTF. As DNA, the CDR3 is TGTGCCAGCAGGCCCGGGCAGGGCCTCGGGGCCAACGTCCTGACTTTC.

The rearrangement uses TRBV18 and TRBJ1-2; possible D gene TRBD1, 5 bases. V shed 3 bases and J shed 3 bases, with 8 bases lying between them. The CDR3 length is 13 residues. Germline CDR1 and CDR2: KGHSH and LQKENI. The CDR3 DNA reads TGTGCCAGCTCACCGACAGACTACTATGGCTACACCTTC. This gives the protein CASSPTDYYGYTF. The variable domain in full, with the rest retrieved from reference TRBV18 and TRBJ1-2, is NAGVMQNPRHLVRRRGQEARLRCSPMKGHSHVYWYRQLPEEGLKFMVYLQKENIIDESGMPKERFSAEFPKEGPSILRIQQVVRGDSAAYFCASSPTDYYGYTFGSGTRLTVV.

The chain recombines TRBV5-6 with TRBJ1-6, with a tentative D call TRBD1 (5 bases). This CDR3 has 16 amino acids. V was shortened by 0 bases and J by 7 bases, with 14 bases between the two germline ends. CDR1 and CDR2 from the germline V gene are SGHDT and YYEEEE. As DNA, the CDR3 is TGTGCCAGCAGCTTGGAGGCGGGGGTGAGGAATTCACCCCTCCACTTT. Residues: CASSLEAGVRNSPLHF.

Notes on this clone: Other DNA variants within this sample encode the same CDR3. CDR3 DNA sequence: TGCGCCAGCAGCTTGGCTCCGGTGAACACTGAAGCTTTCTTT. Translation gives CASSLAPVNTEAFF. The chain links TRBV5-1 to TRBJ1-1; no firm D call. The V end lost 0 bases, the J end lost 0 bases, and 6 bases lay between the germline ends. CDR3 length equals 14 residues. Germline V gene lookup returns CDR1 SGHRS and CDR2 YFSETQ.

J is TRBJ2-3 and V is TRBV28; the D gene could be TRBD1 or TRBD2 (5 bases each). Germline loops: CDR1 MDHEN, CDR2 SYDVKM. The CDR3 runs to 17 residues. V dropped 6 bases and J dropped 2 bases, with 21 bases sitting between them. CDR3 loop: CASSSPGPLTSTDTQYF. CDR3 DNA sequence: TGTGCCAGCAGCTCCCCGGGACCTCTGACTTCCACAGATACGCAGTATTTT.

The chain has TRBV30 and TRBJ1-2, with 9 bases identical to TRBD1. This CDR3 is built from 14 residues. J lost 7 bases, V lost 3 bases, and 9 bases had no gene match. Germline V lookup: CDR1 GTSNPN, CDR2 SVGIG (reference sequence). CDR3: CAWSAGDRDGGYTF. DNA for the CDR3: TGTGCCTGGAGCGCGGGGGACAGGGATGGTGGCTACACCTTC.

The chain employs TRBV6-6 and TRBJ2-7; D remains ambiguous. Trimming removed 6 bases at V and 7 bases at J, with 13 bases between. CDR1 and CDR2 from the germline V gene are MNHNY and SVGAGI (reference sequence). The CDR3 totals 12 residues. CDR3 in DNA: TGTGCCAGCAGCCACATAGTCCGGGAGCAGTACTTC. Its protein product is CASSHIVREQYF.

V is TRBV18 and J is TRBJ1-2, with D unclear. The CDR3 runs 13 residues. Germline V gene sequence: CDR1 KGHSH, CDR2 LQKENI. Trimming cost V 6 bases and J 6 bases, with 14 bases left between them. In DNA form, the CDR3 reads TGTGCCAGCTCGCCCGACCTTCCCCATGGCTACACCTTC. It codes for CASSPDLPHGYTF.

The rearrangement links TRBV10-3 to TRBJ2-5; D unclear. CDR3 length equals 11 residues. V lost 10 bases, J lost 3 bases, and 9 bases lay in between. Germline CDR1 and CDR2: ENHRY and SYGVKD. CDR3 residues: CATRTEETQYF. CDR3 coding DNA: TGTGCCACCAGGACCGAAGAGACCCAGTACTTC.

Turning to this clone: The sample has other DNA sequences that encode this CDR3 too. This CDR3 reads CAWSGGNSGNTIYF. Written as DNA, the CDR3 is TGTGCCTGGAGTGGAGGTAACTCTGGAAACACCATATATTTT. The V and J genes are TRBV30 and TRBJ1-3; the D is unclear. CDR1 is GTSNPN, CDR2 SVGIG, per germline (reference sequence). The length of the CDR3 is 14 residues. V was shortened by 1 base and J by 0 bases, with 7 bases between the two germline ends.

The V call is TRBV2, the J call TRBJ2-5; D might be TRBD1 (5 bases). With 5 bases removed from V and 2 bases from J, the gap between germline ends came to 18 bases. CDR1 is SNHLY, CDR2 FYNNEI, per germline. The CDR3 is 16 residues long. CDR3 loop: CASSLGFTGRQETQYF. In nucleotides, the CDR3 is TGTGCCAGCAGTTTGGGTTTTACAGGCCGACAAGAGACCCAGTACTTC.

This chain connects TRBV6-6 to TRBJ2-7; D gene uncertain. Germline CDR1 MNHNY, CDR2 SVGAGI (reference sequence). CDR3 length equals 11 residues. V lost 6 bases to trimming and J lost 2 bases, with 5 bases between them. This chain's CDR3 is CASRKAYEQYF. In DNA form, the CDR3 reads TGTGCCAGCAGGAAGGCCTACGAGCAGTACTTC.

The genes are TRBV18 and TRBJ2-7; 7 bases match TRBD2. CDR1 and CDR2 from the germline V gene are KGHSH and LQKENI. The CDR3 loop spans 15 amino acids. With V trimmed by 4 bases and J by 2 bases, 8 bases remained unmatched. DNA of the CDR3: TGTGCCAGCTCACGGGCTAGCGGCAAAGCCTACGAGCAGTACTTC. It translates to CASSRASGKAYEQYF.

The rearrangement links TRBV4-3 to TRBJ1-1; no clear D gene. Between the trimmed V and J ends, which lost 1 base and 3 bases, there was a span of 15 bases. The CDR3 totals 16 residues. Germline V lookup: CDR1 LGHNA, CDR2 YSLEER. CDR3 in amino acids: CASSQGSRALDTEAFF. In DNA form, the CDR3 reads TGCGCCAGCAGCCAAGGCAGCCGGGCGCTGGACACTGAAGCTTTCTTT.

The CDR3: CASSQGTGYDGYTF. Here the CDR3 DNA reads TGCGCCAGCAGCCAGGGGACAGGGTATGATGGCTACACCTTC. The chain combines TRBV5-1 with TRBJ1-2; 9 bases fit TRBD1. Germline V gene sequence: CDR1 SGHRS, CDR2 YFSETQ. V gave up 4 bases and J gave up 6 bases; unmatched junction bases: 7. The CDR3 totals 14 residues.

V gene TRBV18 combines with J gene TRBJ2-1, with 8 bases that match TRBD2. The J segment lost 6 bases and the V segment lost 5 bases, leaving 9 bases of the junction unmatched. Germline V gene lookup returns CDR1 KGHSH and CDR2 LQKENI. The CDR3 runs to 15 residues. CDR3 DNA: TGTGCCAGCTCAATTATGGGACTAGAATTCAATGAGCAGTTCTTC. Its translation: CASSIMGLEFNEQFF.

J is TRBJ1-1 and V is TRBV10-2, with a tentative D call TRBD1 (5 bases). Deletions cut 6 bases from V and 3 bases from J, with 14 bases between. The CDR3 runs 14 residues. Germline CDR1 and CDR2: WSHSY and SAAADI. The CDR3 spells CASSPLFRDTEAFF. As DNA, the CDR3 is TGCGCCAGCAGCCCCCTGTTCAGGGACACTGAAGCTTTCTTT.

The DNA of the CDR3 is TGTGCCAGCAGGGGCGTTCAGGCAGATACGCAGTATTTT. This encodes CASRGVQADTQYF. The genes are TRBV7-8 and TRBJ2-3; D gene ambiguous. V lost 6 bases and J lost 4, with 11 bases in between. The CDR3 has 13 residues. Looked up from germline, CDR1 is SGHVS and CDR2 is FQNEAQ.

In the case of this clone: At one end the junction does not follow the germline gene, possibly because of a read error. This sequence joins TRBV10-3 and TRBJ2-7; D unresolved. CDR1 ENHRY and CDR2 SYGVKD come from the germline V gene. The CDR3 has 12 residues. CDR3 protein: CAISEESYRLHF. The CDR3 DNA reads as TGTGCCATCAGTGAGGAGTCATACCGGTTACACTTC.

The CDR3 is CAWSRKRYEQYF. As DNA, the CDR3 is TGTGCCTGGAGCAGGAAACGCTACGAGCAGTACTTC. The chain recombines TRBV30 with TRBJ2-7, with D unclear. The germline gives CDR1 GTSNPN, CDR2 SVGIG (reference sequence). The V and J ends lost 3 bases and 3 bases respectively, with 9 bases between them. The length of the CDR3 is 12 residues.

The gene calls are TRBV7-9 and TRBJ2-6; the match to TRBD2 covers 8 bases. This CDR3 region has 18 residues. The V gene's germline CDR1 is SEHNR and CDR2 FQNEAQ (reference sequence). J was trimmed by 1 base and V by 0 bases; bases with no gene match: 5. Here the CDR3 reads CASSLARGGRSGANVLTF. The CDR3 nucleotides are TGTGCCAGCAGCTTAGCCCGCGGCGGGAGGTCTGGGGCCAACGTCCTGACTTTC.

The chain recombines TRBV10-2 with TRBJ2-1; perhaps TRBD1 as D (6 bases). Trimming left V 3 bases short and J 4 bases short, with 13 bases between. Germline CDR1 is WSHSY and CDR2 is SAAADI. The CDR3 totals 15 residues. The CDR3 here is CASSDRSRGYNEQFF. The CDR3 DNA is TGCGCCAGCAGTGACCGATCAAGGGGGTACAATGAGCAGTTCTTC.

The genes are TRBV7-2 and TRBJ2-1; 11 bases fit TRBD2. This CDR3 region has 13 residues. CDR1 and CDR2 from the germline V gene are SGHTA and FQGNSA. After removal of 5 bases from V and 15 bases from J, the junction contained 9 bases not matched to a gene. DNA for the CDR3: TGTGCCAGCAGCCAACCGACTAGCGGGACCTTGTTCTTC. This translates into CASSQPTSGTLFF.

Turning to this clone: Distinct nucleotide sequences in the sample also encode this CDR3. The chain is built from TRBV6-1 and TRBJ2-7; D gene ambiguous. V lost 4 bases and J 0 bases, leaving 7 bases between the germline ends. Per the germline V gene, CDR1 is MNHNS and CDR2 is SASEGT. The CDR3 consists of 13 residues. Written as DNA, the CDR3 is TGTGCCAGCAGTGGGACGTACTCCTACGAGCAGTACTTC. This sequence encodes CASSGTYSYEQYF.

The J gene is TRBJ2-7, the V gene TRBV5-6; D is uncertain. The CDR3 loop spans 13 amino acids. Germline CDR1 SGHDT, CDR2 YYEEEE. V lost 1 base to trimming and J lost 0 bases, with 5 bases between them. The CDR3 DNA is TGTGCCAGCAGCTTGCCCAACTCCTACGAGCAGTACTTC. As protein: CASSLPNSYEQYF.

On this clone itself: Other DNA sequences in the same sample also yield this CDR3. The chain combines TRBV29-1 with TRBJ2-5; D remains unclear. This CDR3 is 13 amino acids long. Germline V gene lookup returns CDR1 SQVTM and CDR2 ANQGSEA. Trimming took 1 base from V and 0 from J, leaving 6 bases between them. The DNA of the CDR3 is TGCAGCGTTGAAGGGTTGTACCAAGAGACCCAGTACTTC. This gives the protein CSVEGLYQETQYF.

This clone was counted a few times. Other DNA sequences in the sample encode the same CDR3. V gene TRBV10-3 combines with J gene TRBJ1-5; D gene unclear. This CDR3 is 13 amino acids long. Germline CDR1 is ENHRY and CDR2 is SYGVKD. V lost 2 bases, J lost 7 bases, and 9 bases lay in between. CDR3 coding DNA: TGTGCCATCAGTGAGAGCCCCGAACAGCCCCAGCATTTT. Amino acids: CAISESPEQPQHF.